These T cell receptor beta chains were read from a single sample in a study of early T cells in non-severe SARS-CoV-2 infection. Each CDR3 protein gets one entry after TCRdb re-called the 5' RACE reads with MiXCR. The data show 60,000 to 75,000 distinct CDR3 sequences, 10% to 15% seen once. Input material: whole blood. Every receptor here comes from an adult who was a healthcare worker with PCR-confirmed SARS-CoV-2 infection or an uninfected control (not recorded which). Both conserved end residues are part of each CDR3. A D gene is named only where the DNA matches it firmly. The size entry gives how often the clone was seen (once, few, many) or a class if it is expanded.

j_gene,abundance,v_gene,d_gene,CDR3aa,CDR3nt
TRBJ2-5,medium-sized,TRBV7-2,-,CASSFNQETQYF,TGTGCCAGCAGCTTTAACCAAGAGACCCAGTACTTC
TRBJ2-3,many,TRBV3-1,TRBD2,CASSHATGGFSSDTQYF,TGTGCCAGCAGCCACGCTACGGGGGGTTTCAGCTCAGATACGCAGTATTTT
TRBJ2-3,many,TRBV7-9,-,CASSRRTSDTQYF,TGTGCCAGCAGCCGACGGACCTCCGATACGCAGTATTTT
TRBJ1-2,many,TRBV7-3,-,CASSPTGSDYGYTF,TGTGCCAGCAGCCCGACGGGGTCAGACTATGGCTACACCTTC
TRBJ1-5,many,TRBV28,-,CASSQGGNNQPQHF,TGTGCCAGCAGCCAGGGAGGGAACAATCAGCCCCAGCATTTT
TRBJ2-4,many,TRBV28,TRBD1,CASRTPGQGAKNIQYF,TGTGCCAGCAGAACTCCGGGACAGGGAGCCAAAAACATTCAGTACTTC
TRBJ2-1,many,TRBV6-2/TRBV6-3,-,CASSTPPGVNEQFF,TGTGCCAGCAGTACCCCCCCGGGGGTCAATGAGCAGTTCTTC
TRBJ1-2,few,TRBV7-9,-,CASSLLQPYGYTF,TGTGCCAGCAGCTTGCTACAGCCTTATGGCTACACCTTC
TRBJ2-7,many,TRBV27,TRBD2,CASSFLIAGGSYEQYF,TGTGCCAGCAGTTTTTTAATTGCGGGAGGTTCCTACGAGCAGTACTTC
TRBJ1-1,many,TRBV10-2,-,CASTLGQVTEAFF,TGCGCCAGCACCCTGGGGCAGGTAACTGAAGCTTTCTTT